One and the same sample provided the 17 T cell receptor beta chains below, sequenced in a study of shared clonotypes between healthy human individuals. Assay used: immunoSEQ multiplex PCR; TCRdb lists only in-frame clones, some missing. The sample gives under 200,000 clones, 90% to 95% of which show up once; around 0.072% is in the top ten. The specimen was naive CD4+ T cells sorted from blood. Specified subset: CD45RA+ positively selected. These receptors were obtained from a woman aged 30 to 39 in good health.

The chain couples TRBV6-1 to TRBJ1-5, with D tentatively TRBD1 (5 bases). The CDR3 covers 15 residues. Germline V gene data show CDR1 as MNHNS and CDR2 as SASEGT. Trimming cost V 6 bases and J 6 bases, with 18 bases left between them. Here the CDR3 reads CASSPVGGMIQPQHF. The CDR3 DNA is TGTGCCAGCAGCCCCGTGGGGGGGATGATTCAGCCCCAGCATTTT.

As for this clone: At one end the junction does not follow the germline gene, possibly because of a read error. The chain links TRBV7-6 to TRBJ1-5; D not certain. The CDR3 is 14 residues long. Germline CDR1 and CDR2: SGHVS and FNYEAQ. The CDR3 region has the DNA TGTGCCAGCAGCTTAGATGTAAGCAGTCAGCCCCAGCATTTT. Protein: CASSLDVSSQPQHF.

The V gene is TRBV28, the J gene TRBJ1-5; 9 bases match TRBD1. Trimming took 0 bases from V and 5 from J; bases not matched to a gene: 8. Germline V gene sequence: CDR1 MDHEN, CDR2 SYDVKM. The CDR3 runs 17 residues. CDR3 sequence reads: CASSLWGTGRLDQPQHF. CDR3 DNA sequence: TGTGCCAGCAGTTTATGGGGGACAGGGAGGCTGGATCAGCCCCAGCATTTT.

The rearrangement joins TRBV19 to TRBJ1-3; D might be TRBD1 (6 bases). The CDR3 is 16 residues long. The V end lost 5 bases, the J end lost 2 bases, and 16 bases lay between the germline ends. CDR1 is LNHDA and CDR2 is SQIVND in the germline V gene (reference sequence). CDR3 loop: CASSYRAYGAGNTIYF. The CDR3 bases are TGTGCCAGTAGTTACAGGGCCTACGGGGCTGGAAACACCATATATTTT.

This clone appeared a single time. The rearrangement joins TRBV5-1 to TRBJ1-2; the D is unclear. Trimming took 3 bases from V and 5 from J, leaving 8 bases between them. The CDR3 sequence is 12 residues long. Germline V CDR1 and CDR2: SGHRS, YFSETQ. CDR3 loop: CASSSSIYGYTF. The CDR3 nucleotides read TGCGCCAGCAGCTCATCAATATATGGCTACACCTTC.

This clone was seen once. Here the CDR3 DNA reads TGTGCCAGCAGTTACCTCCAGGGGACCCAGTACTTC. It is translated as CASSYLQGTQYF. The rearrangement links TRBV6-5 to TRBJ2-5; tentative D call: TRBD1 (5 bases). V lost 2 bases and J lost 7, with 8 bases in between. Germline V gene lookup returns CDR1 MNHEY and CDR2 SVGAGI. This CDR3 region has 12 residues.

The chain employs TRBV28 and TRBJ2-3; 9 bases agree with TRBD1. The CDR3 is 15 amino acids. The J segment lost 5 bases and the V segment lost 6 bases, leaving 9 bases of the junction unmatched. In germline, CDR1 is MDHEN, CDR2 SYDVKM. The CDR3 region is CASSPPGTGRDTQYF. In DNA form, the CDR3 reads TGTGCCAGCAGCCCACCCGGGACAGGGAGAGATACGCAGTATTTT.

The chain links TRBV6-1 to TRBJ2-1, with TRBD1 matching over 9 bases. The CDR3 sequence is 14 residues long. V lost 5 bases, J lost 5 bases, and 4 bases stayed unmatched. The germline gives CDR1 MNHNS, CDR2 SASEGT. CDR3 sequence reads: CASSRTGDNNEQFF. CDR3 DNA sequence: TGTGCCAGCAGTCGGACAGGGGACAACAATGAGCAGTTCTTC.

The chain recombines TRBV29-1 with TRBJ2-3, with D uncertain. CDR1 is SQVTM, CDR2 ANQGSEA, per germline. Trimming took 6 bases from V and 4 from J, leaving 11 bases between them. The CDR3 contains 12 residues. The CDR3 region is CSVGTEADTQYF. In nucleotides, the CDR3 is TGCAGCGTAGGTACTGAGGCAGATACGCAGTATTTT.

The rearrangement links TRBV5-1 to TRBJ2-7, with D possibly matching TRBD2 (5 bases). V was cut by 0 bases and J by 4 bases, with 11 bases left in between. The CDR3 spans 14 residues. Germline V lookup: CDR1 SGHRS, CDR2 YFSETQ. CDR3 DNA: TGCGCCAGCAGCTTGGAGCGGACCGGATACGAGCAGTACTTC. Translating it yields CASSLERTGYEQYF.

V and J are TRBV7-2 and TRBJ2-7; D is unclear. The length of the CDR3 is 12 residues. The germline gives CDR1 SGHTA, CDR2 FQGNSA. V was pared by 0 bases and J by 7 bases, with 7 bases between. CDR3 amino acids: CASSLARIEQYF. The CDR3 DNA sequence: TGTGCCAGCAGCTTAGCCAGGATAGAGCAGTACTTC.

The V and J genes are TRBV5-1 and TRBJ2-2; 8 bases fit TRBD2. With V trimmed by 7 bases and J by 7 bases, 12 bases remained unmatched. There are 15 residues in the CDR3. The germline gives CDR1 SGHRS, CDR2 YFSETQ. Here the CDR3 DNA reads TGCGCCAGCGGGCTTACGGCGGGAGGCGGCGGGGAGCTGTTTTTT. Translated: CASGLTAGGGGELFF.

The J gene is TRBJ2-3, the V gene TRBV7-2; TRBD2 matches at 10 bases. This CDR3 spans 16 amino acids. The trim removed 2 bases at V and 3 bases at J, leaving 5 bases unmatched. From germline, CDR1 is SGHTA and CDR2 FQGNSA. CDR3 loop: CASSLRAGGRTDTQYF. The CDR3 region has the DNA TGTGCCAGCAGCTTAAGAGCGGGAGGGCGTACAGATACGCAGTATTTT.

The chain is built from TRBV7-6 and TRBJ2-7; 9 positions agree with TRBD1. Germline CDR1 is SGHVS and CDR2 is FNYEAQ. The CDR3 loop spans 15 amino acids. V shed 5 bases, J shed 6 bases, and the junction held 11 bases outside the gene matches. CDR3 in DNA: TGTGCCAGCAGCGGACCCGCGGGACAGGGTGCCGAGCAGTACTTC. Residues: CASSGPAGQGAEQYF.

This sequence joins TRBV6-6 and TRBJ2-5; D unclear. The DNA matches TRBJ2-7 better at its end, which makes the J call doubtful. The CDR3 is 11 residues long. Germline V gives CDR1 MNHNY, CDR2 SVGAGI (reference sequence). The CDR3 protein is CASSSEYEQYF. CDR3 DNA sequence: TGTGCCAGCTCCTCAGAGTACGAGCAGTACTTC.

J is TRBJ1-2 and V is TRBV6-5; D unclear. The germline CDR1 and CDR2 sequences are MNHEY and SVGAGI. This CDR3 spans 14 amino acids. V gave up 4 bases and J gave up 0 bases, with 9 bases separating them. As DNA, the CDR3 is TGTGCCAGCAGTTGGCGGTTAGCTAACTATGGCTACACCTTC. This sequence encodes CASSWRLANYGYTF.

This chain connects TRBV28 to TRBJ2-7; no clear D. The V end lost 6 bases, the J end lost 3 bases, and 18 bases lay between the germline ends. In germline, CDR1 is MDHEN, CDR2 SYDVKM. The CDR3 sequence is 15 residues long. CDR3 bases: TGTGCCAGCAGCTTCCCCACATTGCTAAGCTACGAGCAGTACTTC. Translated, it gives CASSFPTLLSYEQYF.